This T cell receptor (beta chain) was retrieved from a study of type 1 regulatory T cells. The germline V gene has CDR1 DFQATT and CDR2 SNEGSKA (reference sequence). CDR3 size: 13 residues. V was clipped by 1 base and J by 1 base, with 7 bases between them. This clonotype was detected only a few times. Antigen unknown. TCRdb ran MiXCR on the reads and lists one entry per CDR3 protein. The repertoire holds more than 60,000 distinct CDR3 sequences, with about 50% as singletons. Input material: cultured non-Tr1 T cells, either the whole culture or a sorted T cell fraction (not recorded which). The clonotype comes from a human donor in good health. V and J are TRBV20-1 and TRBJ1-1; D is unclear. DNA for the CDR3: TGCAGTGCTAGAGGACTTACGAACACTGAAGCTTTCTTT. Protein: CSARGLTNTEAFF.